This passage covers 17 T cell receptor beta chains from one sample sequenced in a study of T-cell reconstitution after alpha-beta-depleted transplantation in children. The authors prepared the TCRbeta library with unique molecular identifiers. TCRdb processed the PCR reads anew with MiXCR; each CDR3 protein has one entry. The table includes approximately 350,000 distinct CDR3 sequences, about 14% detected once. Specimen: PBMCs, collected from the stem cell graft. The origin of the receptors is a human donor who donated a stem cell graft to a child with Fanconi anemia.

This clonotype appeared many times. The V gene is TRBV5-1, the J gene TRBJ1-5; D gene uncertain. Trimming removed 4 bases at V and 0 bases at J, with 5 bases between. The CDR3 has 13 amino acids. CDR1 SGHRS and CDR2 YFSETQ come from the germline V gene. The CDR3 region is CASSPDSNQPQHF. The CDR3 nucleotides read TGCGCCAGCAGCCCCGATAGCAATCAGCCCCAGCATTTT. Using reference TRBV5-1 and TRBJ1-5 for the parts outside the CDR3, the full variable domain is KAGVTQTPRYLIKTRGQQVTLSCSPISGHRSVSWYQQTPGQGLQFLFEYFSETQRNKGNFPGRFSGRQFSNSRSEMNVSTLELGDSALYLCASSPDSNQPQHFGDGTRLSIL.

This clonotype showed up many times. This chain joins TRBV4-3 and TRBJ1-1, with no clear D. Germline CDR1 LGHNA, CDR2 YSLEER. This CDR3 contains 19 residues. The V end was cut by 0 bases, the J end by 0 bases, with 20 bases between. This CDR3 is CASSQDVRGFSSLNTEAFF. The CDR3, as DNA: TGCGCCAGCAGCCAAGACGTTAGAGGGTTCTCCTCCTTGAACACTGAAGCTTTCTTT.

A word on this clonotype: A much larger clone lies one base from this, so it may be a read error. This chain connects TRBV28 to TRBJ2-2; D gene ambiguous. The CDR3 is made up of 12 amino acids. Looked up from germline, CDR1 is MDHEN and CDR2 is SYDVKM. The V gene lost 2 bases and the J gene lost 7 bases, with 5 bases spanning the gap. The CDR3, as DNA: TGTGCCAGCAGTTTAGGGGACGGGGAGCTGTTTTTT. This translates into CASSLGDGELFF.

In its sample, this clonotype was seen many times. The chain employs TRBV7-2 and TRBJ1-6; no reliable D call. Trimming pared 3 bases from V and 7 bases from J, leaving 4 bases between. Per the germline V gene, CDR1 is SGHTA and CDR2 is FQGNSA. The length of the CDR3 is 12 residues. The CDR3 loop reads CASSFQNSPLHF. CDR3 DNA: TGTGCCAGCAGCTTCCAGAATTCACCCCTCCACTTT.

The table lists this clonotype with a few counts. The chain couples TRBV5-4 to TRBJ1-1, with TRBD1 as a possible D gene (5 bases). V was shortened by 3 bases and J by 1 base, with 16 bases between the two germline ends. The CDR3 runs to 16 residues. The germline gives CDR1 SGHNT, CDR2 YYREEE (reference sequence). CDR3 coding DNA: TGTGCCAGCAGCTACTGGGGGTTTACAGGGAACACTGAAGCTTTCTTT. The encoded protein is CASSYWGFTGNTEAFF.

CDR3 DNA sequence: TGCAGCGTTGGTGGGGTCACTGAAGCTTTCTTT. Amino acid sequence: CSVGGVTEAFF. The genes are TRBV29-1 and TRBJ1-1; D is undetermined. The germline V and J ends were trimmed by 4 bases and 4 bases, with 7 bases remaining between them. Germline CDR1 SQVTM, CDR2 ANQGSEA. The CDR3 contains 11 residues.

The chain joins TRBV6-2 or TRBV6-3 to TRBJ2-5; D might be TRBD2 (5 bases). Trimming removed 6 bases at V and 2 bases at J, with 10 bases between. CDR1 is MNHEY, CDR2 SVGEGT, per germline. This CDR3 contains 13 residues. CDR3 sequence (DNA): TGTGCCAGCAGGGGGAGTTCTCAAGAGACCCAGTACTTC. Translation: CASRGSSQETQYF.

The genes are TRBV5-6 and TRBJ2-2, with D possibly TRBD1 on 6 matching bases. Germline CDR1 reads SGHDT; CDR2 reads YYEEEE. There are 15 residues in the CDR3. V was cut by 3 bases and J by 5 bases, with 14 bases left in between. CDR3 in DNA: TGTGCCAGCAGCTATACAGGGCAACCGACCGGGGAGCTGTTTTTT. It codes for CASSYTGQPTGELFF. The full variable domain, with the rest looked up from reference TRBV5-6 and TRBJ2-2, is DAGVTQSPTHLIKTRGQQVTLRCSPKSGHDTVSWYQQALGQGPQFIFQYYEEEERQRGNFPDRFSGHQFPNYSSELNVNALLLGDSALYLCASSYTGQPTGELFFGEGSRLTVL.

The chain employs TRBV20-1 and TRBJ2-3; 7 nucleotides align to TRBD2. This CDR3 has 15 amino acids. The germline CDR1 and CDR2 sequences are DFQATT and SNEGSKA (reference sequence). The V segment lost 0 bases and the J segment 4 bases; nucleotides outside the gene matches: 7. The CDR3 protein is CSARDERGAADTQYF. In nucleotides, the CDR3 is TGCAGTGCTAGAGATGAGCGGGGAGCCGCAGATACGCAGTATTTT.

The CDR3 here is CASSYGGGGLTDTQYF. CDR3 nucleotides: TGTGCCAGCAGTTACGGGGGCGGGGGCCTCACAGATACGCAGTATTTT. The chain carries TRBV6-2 or TRBV6-3 and TRBJ2-3; possible D gene TRBD2, 7 bases. This CDR3 has 16 residues. Per germline, CDR1 MNHEY and CDR2 SVGEGT. Trimming cost V 2 bases and J 2 bases, with 14 bases left between them.

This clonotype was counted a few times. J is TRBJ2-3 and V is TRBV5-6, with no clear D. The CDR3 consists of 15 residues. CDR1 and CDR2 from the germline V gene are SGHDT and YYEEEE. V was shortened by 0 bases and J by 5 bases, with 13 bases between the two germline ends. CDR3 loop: CASSLGALVRDTQYF. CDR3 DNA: TGTGCCAGCAGCTTGGGAGCACTGGTCCGAGATACGCAGTATTTT.

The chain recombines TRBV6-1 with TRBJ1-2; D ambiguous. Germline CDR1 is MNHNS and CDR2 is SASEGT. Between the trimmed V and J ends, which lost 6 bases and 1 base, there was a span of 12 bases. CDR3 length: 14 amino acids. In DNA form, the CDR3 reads TGTGCCAGCAGGGGTCCCCTTAATAACTATGGCTACACCTTC. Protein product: CASRGPLNNYGYTF.

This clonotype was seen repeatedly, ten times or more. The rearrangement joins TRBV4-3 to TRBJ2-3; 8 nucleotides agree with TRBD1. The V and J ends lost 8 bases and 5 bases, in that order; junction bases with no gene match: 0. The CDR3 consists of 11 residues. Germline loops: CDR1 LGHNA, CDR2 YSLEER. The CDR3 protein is CASGQGDTQYF. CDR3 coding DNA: TGCGCCAGCGGACAGGGAGATACGCAGTATTTT.

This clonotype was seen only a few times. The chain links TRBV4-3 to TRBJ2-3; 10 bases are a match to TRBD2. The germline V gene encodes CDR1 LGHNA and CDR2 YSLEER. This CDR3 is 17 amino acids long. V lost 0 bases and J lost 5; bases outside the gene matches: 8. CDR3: CASSQDPSGGQGDTQYF. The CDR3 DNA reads TGCGCCAGCAGCCAAGATCCTAGCGGGGGTCAGGGAGATACGCAGTATTTT.

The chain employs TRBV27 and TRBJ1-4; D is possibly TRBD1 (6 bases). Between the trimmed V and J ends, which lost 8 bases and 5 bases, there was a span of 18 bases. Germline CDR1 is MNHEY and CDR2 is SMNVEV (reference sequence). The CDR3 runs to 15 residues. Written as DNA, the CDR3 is TGTGCCAGCCGATTTACCGGGACAAGGAATGAAAAACTGTTTTTT. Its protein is CASRFTGTRNEKLFF.

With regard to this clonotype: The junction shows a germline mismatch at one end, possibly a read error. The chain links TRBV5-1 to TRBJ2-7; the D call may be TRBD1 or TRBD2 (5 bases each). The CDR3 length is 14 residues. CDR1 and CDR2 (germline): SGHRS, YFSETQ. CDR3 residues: CASSMDRGSYGQYF. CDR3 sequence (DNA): TGCGCCAGCAGCATGGACCGGGGCTCCTACGGGCAGTACTTC.

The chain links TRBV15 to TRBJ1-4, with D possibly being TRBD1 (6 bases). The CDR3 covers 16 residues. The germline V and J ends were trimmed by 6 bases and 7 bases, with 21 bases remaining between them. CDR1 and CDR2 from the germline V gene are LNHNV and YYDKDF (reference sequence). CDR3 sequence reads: CATSLRRQKGGEKLFF. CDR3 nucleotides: TGTGCCACCAGTCTGAGGAGGCAGAAAGGGGGTGAAAAACTGTTTTTT.